Given below is one TCR beta chain in context. The antigen is not known. This entry is derived from a study of regulatory T cells in long-lasting Graves disease. Investigators prepared the TCR beta libraries by applying iRepertoire HTBI primers and Arm-PCR of CDR3 regions. One entry per CDR3 protein, called by TCRdb with MiXCR from the multiplex PCR reads. The sample contains some 450,000 distinct CDR3 sequences, around 20% of which appear only once. Unmatched junction bases numbered 10, after V lost 4 bases and J lost 3 bases. Per the germline V gene, CDR1 is SEHNR and CDR2 is FQNEAQ (reference sequence). CDR3 length equals 16 residues. Time point given: persistent/refractory GD, antithyroid drugs over 5 years with positive TRAb. From RNA extracted from PBMCs, the TCR library was made. The study's findings and limits: More public clonotypes were shared by persistent patients (about 3,000) than by new patients (roughly 1,000). Researchers examined only peripheral blood and not thyroid tissue. It was possible that the small sample size reduced accuracy.

The chain combines TRBV7-9 with TRBJ2-7; 9 bases fit TRBD1. Sequenced material: peripheral blood mononuclear cells (PBMCs), taken when the disease was refractory, from a patient treated with antithyroid drugs. The sequence was collected from a female donor with Graves disease. The CDR3 nucleotides read TGTGCCAGCAGCTCCAATAAGGGGGACAGGGTCTACGAGCAGTACTTC. It encodes CASSSNKGDRVYEQYF.